This T cell receptor (beta chain) is drawn from a study of T-cell memory formation after mild COVID-19. From the 5' RACE reads, TCRdb called clonotypes with MiXCR, one entry per CDR3 protein. The sample records hundreds of thousands of distinct CDR3 sequences, about 22% being singletons. About this clonotype: At one end, the junction sequence differs from germline, possibly due to a read error.

Germline V CDR1 and CDR2: SGHTA, FQGNSA. The CDR3 sequence is 12 residues long. The receptor was derived from an adult woman who had mild COVID-19 (a few samples of this study predate the infection). Cell type and time point are not known. This sequence joins TRBV7-2 and TRBJ2-1; D gene ambiguous. The sequencing input was PBMCs or a T cell subset sorted from them (not recorded which). CDR3 nucleotides: TGTGCCAGCAGCTTCCTCTCACGTCTCAAGATCTTC. Amino acids: CASSFLSRLKIF. The whole variable domain, filled in from reference TRBV7-2 and TRBJ2-1, reads GAGVSQSPSNKVTEKGKDVELRCDPISGHTALYWYRQSLGQGLEFLIYFQGNSAPDKSGLPSDRFSAERTGGSVSTLTIQRTQQEDSAVYLCASSFLSRLKIFGPGTRLTVL.